This entry features one T cell receptor (beta chain) sequence. Its antigen is not known. Only in-frame clones appear in the TCRdb table, and some are missing; sequencing was by immunoSEQ multiplex PCR. The data hold under 50,000 clones, with 75% to 90% observed a single time. These data come from a study of T cells in localized non-small cell lung cancer. Germline CDR1 MGHRA, CDR2 YSYEKL. The CDR3 spans 15 residues. Trimming shortened V by 4 bases and J by 8 bases, and 18 bases separated the two germline ends. General observations from the study: Longer overall survival associated with higher blood T cell density; shorter survival with higher adjacent-lung clonality. Heterogeneity within the tumor remains possible, as just one region underwent sequencing. Researchers found a median 57 of the top 100 tumor clones in adjacent lung. The study found T cell clonality highest in uninvolved adjacent lung, above tumor.

The chain carries TRBV4-1 and TRBJ2-1; the D call may be TRBD1 or TRBD2 (5 bases each). The sample was peripheral blood mononuclear cells, taken before any cancer treatment. This receptor was taken from a male donor at least 60 years old with stage II lung adenocarcinoma. In DNA form, the CDR3 reads TGCGCCAGCAGCCCGTGGGGGACCGCTACGGATGAGCAGTTCTTC. It is translated as CASSPWGTATDEQFF.